These 11 T cell receptor beta chains came from one sample sequenced in a study of T cells in localized non-small cell lung cancer. Profiled with immunoSEQ multiplex PCR; TCRdb holds only in-frame clones, not every one. The sample lists 70,000 or so clones, around 85% occurring once. Material: peripheral blood, obtained before any cancer treatment. Receptors were obtained from a female donor of 60 years or more with stage I lung adenocarcinoma.

This chain joins TRBV19 and TRBJ2-7; 9 bases match TRBD2. In germline, CDR1 is LNHDA, CDR2 SQIVND (reference sequence). This CDR3 spans 16 amino acids. J lost 0 bases, V lost 4 bases, and 7 bases had no gene match. The CDR3 region has the DNA TGTGCCAGTAGTAAAGCTAGCGGGACACCCTCCTACGAGCAGTACTTC. This codes for CASSKASGTPSYEQYF.

This clone showed up just a few times. The chain is built from TRBV9 and TRBJ2-4, with 8 bases matching TRBD2. Germline CDR1 and CDR2: SGDLS and YYNGEE. After removal of 0 bases from V and 6 bases from J, the junction contained 8 bases not matched to a gene. The CDR3 consists of 16 residues. Here the CDR3 DNA reads TGTGCCAGCAGCGTAGGCGGACTACGGGGGGGAAACATTCAGTACTTC. Encoded protein: CASSVGGLRGGNIQYF.

The J gene is TRBJ2-1, the V gene TRBV7-2, with 8 positions matching TRBD1. Unmatched junction bases numbered 1, after V lost 3 bases and J lost 9 bases. Germline CDR1 and CDR2: SGHTA and FQGNSA. There are 12 residues in the CDR3. The CDR3 is CASSFGQGEQFF. The CDR3 DNA follows: TGTGCCAGCAGCTTTGGACAGGGTGAGCAGTTCTTC. Drawing the rest from reference TRBV7-2 and TRBJ2-1, the complete variable domain is GAGVSQSPSNKVTEKGKDVELRCDPISGHTALYWYRQSLGQGLEFLIYFQGNSAPDKSGLPSDRFSAERTGGSVSTLTIQRTQQEDSAVYLCASSFGQGEQFFGPGTRLTVL.

This clone was observed once. V and J are TRBV19 and TRBJ2-3; 10 bases fit TRBD1. The trim removed 7 bases at V and 6 bases at J, leaving 7 bases unmatched. Per germline, CDR1 LNHDA and CDR2 SQIVND (reference sequence). This CDR3 has 14 residues. The CDR3 nucleotides are TGTGCCAGTACCCGGGACAGGGGCGCCGATACGCAGTATTTT. Translating it yields CASTRDRGADTQYF.

CDR3 bases: TGCAGCGTTGTCAGCCCCGAAACTTTCTTT. Amino acids: CSVVSPETFF. V usage is TRBV29-1 and J usage is TRBJ1-1; D not certain. The germline V gene has CDR1 SQVTM and CDR2 ANQGSEA. V was clipped by 4 bases and J by 12 bases, with 12 bases between them. The CDR3 extends over 10 amino acids.

The chain links TRBV9 to TRBJ2-1; the match to TRBD2 covers 8 bases. Germline V gene lookup returns CDR1 SGDLS and CDR2 YYNGEE. This CDR3 contains 16 residues. V was clipped by 1 base and J by 7 bases; unmatched bases: 10. The CDR3 is CASSVPGTGGPNEQFF. CDR3 in DNA: TGTGCCAGCAGCGTACCCGGGACGGGAGGGCCTAATGAGCAGTTCTTC.

This chain joins TRBV9 and TRBJ2-5; TRBD2 aligns across 11 bases. This CDR3 comprises 15 residues. Germline V CDR1 and CDR2: SGDLS, YYNGEE. Unmatched junction bases numbered 6, after V lost 4 bases and J lost 4 bases. The CDR3 here is CASSSGLAELETQYF. The CDR3, as DNA: TGTGCCAGCAGCTCGGGACTAGCGGAGCTAGAGACCCAGTACTTC.

This sequence joins TRBV14 and TRBJ2-3; 10 bases fit TRBD2. Trimming took 1 base from V and 3 from J; bases not matched to a gene: 10. The CDR3 contains 18 residues. The germline gives CDR1 SGHDN, CDR2 FVKESK. The CDR3 nucleotides are TGTGCCAGCAGCCAAGGGGCTAGCGGGAGTTGGAGGACAGATACGCAGTATTTT. Protein sequence: CASSQGASGSWRTDTQYF.

The V call is TRBV6-1, the J call TRBJ2-3; unclear D gene. In germline, CDR1 is MNHNS, CDR2 SASEGT. Trimming left V 1 base short and J 3 bases short, with 11 bases between. The CDR3 length is 15 residues. This CDR3 is CASSEVGSWTDTQYF. CDR3 bases: TGTGCCAGCAGTGAAGTGGGCAGTTGGACAGATACGCAGTATTTT.

This chain connects TRBV18 to TRBJ2-3; the D is unclear. The CDR3 sequence is 13 residues long. The germline CDR1 and CDR2 sequences are KGHSH and LQKENI. V gave up 3 bases and J gave up 0 bases, with 4 bases separating them. CDR3 nucleotide sequence: TGTGCCAGCTCACCGGAAAGCACAGATACGCAGTATTTT. Translating gives CASSPESTDTQYF.

The gene calls are TRBV7-7 and TRBJ1-2; D is possibly TRBD1 (5 bases). The germline V and J ends were trimmed by 5 bases and 8 bases, with 24 bases remaining between them. The germline V gene encodes CDR1 SSHAT and CDR2 FNYEAQ (reference sequence). CDR3 length: 16 residues. The CDR3 loop reads CASSQITRDGGRGYTF. The CDR3 DNA reads TGTGCCAGCAGCCAAATAACACGGGACGGCGGACGGGGCTACACCTTC.